The T cell receptor beta chain described here comes from a study of T cell responses to AZD1222 COVID-19 vaccine. Germline-derived CDR1 and CDR2 are SGHAT and FQNNGV. The CDR3 totals 11 residues. V lost 1 base and J 5 bases, leaving 2 bases between the germline ends. The data were produced by immunoSEQ multiplex PCR, yet TCRdb's version contains in-frame clones alone and is incomplete. The sample lists approximately 85,000 clones, roughly nine tenths seen once, with 7% in the top ten. The study, taken as a whole, reports: Close to half of spike-specific TCRs reportedly recognize unmutated variant regions. At baseline, seropositivity was found in only six or seven AZD1222 recipients. Clonal diversity was possibly underestimated, and the donors were mostly white British, with more females. Vaccine-associated CD4 TCRs spanned spike, dominant at 160-218 and 743-854.

This clone occurred once. The target antigen is unknown. The sample consisted of peripheral blood, taken on day 0 of AZD1222 vaccination. The sequence derives from an adult in good health. This chain uses TRBV11-2 with TRBJ2-5; the D is unclear. For the CDR3, the DNA is TGTGCCAGCAGCTTAGGGGAGACCCAGTACTTC. Its translation: CASSLGETQYF.